This note documents a single TCR beta chain sequence. The antigen remains unidentified. As the sequencing template, cDNA was produced by extracting RNA and reverse transcribing it. Only in-frame clones appear in the TCRdb table, and some are missing; sequencing was by immunoSEQ multiplex PCR. The sample comprises about 87,000 clones, around three quarters of which are singletons, and 17% rests with the top ten. The data are from a study of CD8+ T cells in alopecia areata. Background on the study: Tofacitinib continued for 6 to 18 months and was then withheld for 6 months. Study-wide findings and caveats: Persistence during tofacitinib was seen for many expanded lesional clones in scalp and blood.

Treatment in this sample: oral pan-JAK inhibitor, 5-10 mg twice daily. The germline gives CDR1 SGHTA, CDR2 FQGTGA. Losses at the gene ends were 4 bases for V and 4 bases for J; bases not matched to a gene: 1. The CDR3 extends over 13 amino acids. The receptor's source is a human donor with alopecia areata. J is TRBJ2-3 and V is TRBV7-3, with TRBD1 matching 8 bases. This sample comprised CD8+ T cells sorted from blood, obtained at roughly week 45, from a patient treated with tofacitinib. CDR3 nucleotide sequence: TGTGCCAGCAGCTCAGGGGGCCCAGATACGCAGTATTTT. It codes for CASSSGGPDTQYF.